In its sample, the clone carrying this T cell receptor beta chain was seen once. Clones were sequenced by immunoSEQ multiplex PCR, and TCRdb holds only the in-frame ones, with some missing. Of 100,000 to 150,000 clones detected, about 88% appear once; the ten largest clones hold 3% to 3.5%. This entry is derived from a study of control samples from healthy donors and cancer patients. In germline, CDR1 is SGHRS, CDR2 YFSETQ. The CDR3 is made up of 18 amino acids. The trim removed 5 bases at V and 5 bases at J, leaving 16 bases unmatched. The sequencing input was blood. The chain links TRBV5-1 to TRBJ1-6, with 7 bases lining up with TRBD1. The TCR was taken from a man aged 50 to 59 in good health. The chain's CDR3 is CASSAEKGGLGNNSPLHF. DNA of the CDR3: TGCGCCAGCAGTGCCGAAAAAGGGGGCCTGGGAAATAATTCACCCCTCCACTTT.